This T cell receptor (beta chain) was identified during a study of blood T cell repertoires in COVID-19. Study at large: From the United States, Italy and Spain came samples of acute and convalescent COVID-19. From T cells, B-cell-depleted T cells, or PBMCs came the material, which was cDNA or gDNA.

V lost 4 bases, J lost 5 bases, and 6 bases stayed unmatched. CDR3 length equals 14 residues. Germline values: CDR1 SGHRS, CDR2 YFSETQ. In the original processing: Estimation of nucleated cell counts was performed using reference gene primer amplification. Produced via immunoSEQ multiplex PCR; TCRdb's table is partial and in-frame only. The V and J calls and clone size come from that table; D and trimming were worked out from the DNA. The sample lists about 200,000 clones; 80% to 90% were seen once. This clone occurred a few times. The rearrangement links TRBV5-1 to TRBJ1-1, with TRBD1 matching 9 bases. The receptor was isolated from a woman in her forties with active or convalescent COVID-19. The sample taken for sequencing was peripheral blood. The CDR3 nucleotides are TGCGCCAGCAGCAGGACAGGGGTCATTACTGAAGCTTTCTTT. It specifies CASSRTGVITEAFF.